The clone carrying this T cell receptor beta chain occurred many times. At one boundary the junction diverges from the germline segment, which might be a read error. Genomic DNA constituted the template upon which TCR beta VDJ and CDR3 profiling was performed. TCRdb analysed the reads with MiXCR anew, one entry per CDR3 protein. The data hold about 160,000 distinct CDR3 sequences, with 70% to 75% observed a single time. This record belongs to a study of CD8+CD57+ T cells in acquired aplastic anemia. Germline-derived CDR1 and CDR2 are SGHRS and YFSETQ. The CDR3 contains 17 residues. CD8+CD57+ cell expansion, shown by flow cytometry, had occurred in the patients selected for sequencing.

The sequenced material came from sorted CD4+, CD8+, or CD8+CD57+ T cells (not recorded which) from PBMCs. This receptor was obtained from a human donor with aplastic anemia. The chain has TRBV5-1 and TRBJ1-3; 9 nucleotides align to TRBD1. CDR3 sequence reads: CASSYPGQGPLGRRGDF. The CDR3 bases are TGCGCCAGCAGCTATCCGGGACAGGGCCCACTCGGGCGTCGAGGTGATTTT.